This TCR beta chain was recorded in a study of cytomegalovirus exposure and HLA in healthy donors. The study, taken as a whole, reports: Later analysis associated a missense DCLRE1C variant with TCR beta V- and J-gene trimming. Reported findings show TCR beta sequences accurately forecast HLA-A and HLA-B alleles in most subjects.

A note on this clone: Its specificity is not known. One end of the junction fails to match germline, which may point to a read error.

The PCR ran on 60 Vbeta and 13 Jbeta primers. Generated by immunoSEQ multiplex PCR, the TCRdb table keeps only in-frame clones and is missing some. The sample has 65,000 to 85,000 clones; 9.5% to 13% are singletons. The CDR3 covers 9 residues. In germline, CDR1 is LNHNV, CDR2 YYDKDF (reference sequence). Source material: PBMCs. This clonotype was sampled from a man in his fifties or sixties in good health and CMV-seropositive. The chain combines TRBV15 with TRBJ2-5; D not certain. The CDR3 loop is CATSRQSDF. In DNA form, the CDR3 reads TGTGCCACCAGCAGACAGTCCGACTTC.